Reported below is one T cell receptor (beta chain). Its antigen is currently unknown. Treatment specified: some 19 received Ad26.COV2.S at low or high dose, single or two shots; roughly five received placebo; per-sample allocation not given. On day 63 after the first injection, vaccine and placebo recipients gave samples. An adult donor aged 18-55 years was enrolled in Boston. Produced via immunoSEQ multiplex PCR; TCRdb's table is partial and in-frame only. The repertoire holds some 480,000 clones, with approximately 88% as singletons. The V end lost 4 bases, the J end lost 4 bases, and 11 bases lay between the germline ends. Germline-derived CDR1 and CDR2 are SGHRS and YFSETQ. There are 14 residues in the CDR3. This sample was taken from a study of Ad26.COV2.S vaccination and SARS-CoV-2 variants. Study outcomes and limitations: While placebo recipients had lower spike-specific TCR breadth, vaccine recipients had more.

The V call is TRBV5-1, the J call TRBJ1-4, with D unresolved. This clonotype was obtained from a person aged 18-65 years who received the Ad26.COV2.S COVID-19 vaccine or a placebo. The sample here was peripheral blood, taken in a trial of Ad26.COV2.S vaccine versus placebo. The DNA for the CDR3 is TGCGCCAGCAGCGCAGACGGCCATAATGAAAAACTGTTTTTT. This translates into CASSADGHNEKLFF. The whole variable domain, filled in from reference TRBV5-1 and TRBJ1-4, reads KAGVTQTPRYLIKTRGQQVTLSCSPISGHRSVSWYQQTPGQGLQFLFEYFSETQRNKGNFPGRFSGRQFSNSRSEMNVSTLELGDSALYLCASSADGHNEKLFFGSGTQLSVL.